Listed below are T cell receptor beta chains from one sample, sequenced in a study of CD8+CD57+ T cells in acquired aplastic anemia. TCRdb ran MiXCR on the reads and lists one entry per CDR3 protein. The table has approximately 99,000 distinct CDR3 sequences, 40% to 60% seen once; the top ten hold around a third. Source material: sorted CD4+, CD8+, or CD8+CD57+ T cells (not recorded which) from PBMCs. The origin of the receptors is a human donor in good health, serving as a control. CDR3s include the opening cysteine and the closing phenylalanine or tryptophan. Fields, in order: J gene, clone size, D gene, V gene, CDR3 protein, CDR3 DNA. D genes are given only for firm matches. The size of a clone is reported for some rows only, either as once, few or many, or as a class for expanded clones.

j_gene: TRBJ1-5; abundance: many; d_gene: NA; v_gene: TRBV19; CDR3aa: CASSIGQFSNQPQHF; CDR3nt: TGTGCCAGTAGTATCGGACAGTTTTCCAATCAGCCCCAGCATTTT
j_gene: TRBJ1-4; abundance: NA; d_gene: TRBD1; v_gene: TRBV20-1; CDR3aa: CSAWTGGGEKLFF; CDR3nt: TGCAGTGCTTGGACAGGGGGCGGTGAAAAACTGTTTTTT
j_gene: TRBJ1-3; abundance: NA; d_gene: TRBD1; v_gene: TRBV27; CDR3aa: CASRPQGSSGNIIYF; CDR3nt: TGTGCCAGCAGGCCACAGGGGTCGTCTGGAAACATCATATATTTT
j_gene: TRBJ2-1; abundance: many; d_gene: NA; v_gene: TRBV4-3; CDR3aa: CASSQDARTYNEQFF; CDR3nt: TGCGCCAGCAGCCAAGACGCAAGAACCTACAATGAGCAGTTCTTC
j_gene: TRBJ1-6; abundance: NA; d_gene: NA; v_gene: TRBV2; CDR3aa: CASSYSRAQGGSPLHF; CDR3nt: TGTGCCAGCAGTTACTCGAGGGCACAGGGCGGCTCACCCCTCCACTTT
j_gene: TRBJ1-2; abundance: NA; d_gene: NA; v_gene: TRBV19; CDR3aa: CASSITGQNYGYTF; CDR3nt: TGTGCCAGTAGTATAACAGGGCAAAACTATGGCTACACCTTC
j_gene: TRBJ2-7; abundance: many; d_gene: NA; v_gene: TRBV4-2; CDR3aa: CASRDNSYEQYF; CDR3nt: TGTGCCAGCCGGGACAACTCCTACGAGCAGTACTTC
j_gene: TRBJ1-1; abundance: NA; d_gene: NA; v_gene: TRBV15; CDR3aa: CATSRGGLVEAFF; CDR3nt: TGTGCCACCAGCAGAGGAGGTCTGGTAGAAGCTTTCTTT
j_gene: TRBJ1-1; abundance: many; d_gene: TRBD1; v_gene: TRBV11-2; CDR3aa: CASSLEGTGYGTFF; CDR3nt: TGTGCCAGCAGCTTAGAAGGGACAGGATACGGTACTTTCTTT
j_gene: TRBJ2-1; abundance: many; d_gene: TRBD1; v_gene: TRBV29-1; CDR3aa: CSGLGGQFYNEQFF; CDR3nt: TGCAGCGGTCTTGGGGGACAGTTTTACAATGAGCAGTTCTTC
j_gene: TRBJ2-5; abundance: many; d_gene: NA; v_gene: TRBV29-1; CDR3aa: CSVEDLRGQETQYF; CDR3nt: TGCAGCGTTGAAGATCTTCGGGGGCAAGAGACCCAGTACTTC
j_gene: TRBJ1-5; abundance: NA; d_gene: NA; v_gene: TRBV9; CDR3aa: CASGERNSNQPQHF; CDR3nt: TGTGCCAGCGGAGAGAGGAATAGCAATCAGCCCCAGCATTTT
j_gene: TRBJ2-5; abundance: few; d_gene: TRBD1; v_gene: TRBV7-3; CDR3aa: CASSSGTGGEETQYF; CDR3nt: TGTGCCAGCAGCTCGGGGACAGGGGGCGAAGAGACCCAGTACTTC
j_gene: TRBJ2-1; abundance: many; d_gene: TRBD1; v_gene: TRBV7-9; CDR3aa: CASSLQWGQDNEQFF; CDR3nt: TGTGCCAGCAGCCTACAGTGGGGACAGGACAATGAGCAGTTCTTC
j_gene: TRBJ2-7; abundance: NA; d_gene: TRBD2; v_gene: TRBV10-3; CDR3aa: CAISEPGTRNEQYF; CDR3nt: TGTGCCATCAGTGAGCCAGGGACTAGGAACGAGCAGTACTTC
j_gene: TRBJ2-1; abundance: many; d_gene: NA; v_gene: TRBV6-6; CDR3aa: CASSSNEQFF; CDR3nt: TGTGCCAGCAGTTCGAATGAGCAGTTCTTC
j_gene: TRBJ1-2; abundance: NA; d_gene: TRBD1; v_gene: TRBV2; CDR3aa: CASSTGGVGYTF; CDR3nt: TGTGCCAGCAGCACAGGGGGGGTTGGCTACACCTTC
j_gene: TRBJ1-1; abundance: many; d_gene: TRBD1; v_gene: TRBV7-2; CDR3aa: CASSYRGAEAFF; CDR3nt: TGTGCCAGCAGTTACAGGGGCGCTGAAGCTTTCTTT
j_gene: TRBJ1-2; abundance: NA; d_gene: NA; v_gene: TRBV10-3; CDR3aa: CAISGGREGYGYTF; CDR3nt: TGTGCCATCAGTGGTGGCAGGGAAGGCTATGGCTACACCTTC
j_gene: TRBJ2-7; abundance: many; d_gene: TRBD1; v_gene: TRBV5-5; CDR3aa: CASSLADRETYEQYF; CDR3nt: TGTGCCAGCAGCTTGGCAGACAGGGAAACCTACGAGCAGTACTTC
j_gene: TRBJ2-5; abundance: NA; d_gene: TRBD2; v_gene: TRBV15; CDR3aa: CATSKGTSGAETQYF; CDR3nt: TGTGCCACCAGCAAAGGGACTAGCGGGGCCGAGACCCAGTACTTC
j_gene: TRBJ2-3; abundance: NA; d_gene: NA; v_gene: TRBV11-2; CDR3aa: CASSLLVRGTKLGDTQYF; CDR3nt: TGTGCCAGCAGCTTACTGGTTCGGGGGACAAAGCTGGGAGATACGCAGTATTTT